This T cell receptor beta chain derives from a study of T cell repertoires in cytomegalovirus infection (dated by TCRdb to about 2019). Concerning the study at large: The peptide stimulations were aimed at well-studied HLA-B-restricted epitopes as well as recently identified HLA-C-restricted CMV epitopes, whose presentation resists viral immunomodulation. Donor HLA type was relevant to the analysis, as public TCR beta signatures indicated carriage of CMV infection together with the matching HLA type.

The meaning of the sample's treatment or condition label: in vitro stimulation with specific CMV peptide epitopes to enrich CMV-specific T cells. On the study overall, not on this receptor specifically: The ex vivo response was dominated by HLA-C-restricted CMV-specific TCR beta clonotypes, and the single most frequent clonotype in two of eight donors was supplied by these HLA-C-restricted clonotypes. In both this cohort and an independent cohort of 350 to 400 donors, the cumulative frequency of public TCR beta family members distinguished carriers of CMV infection plus the relevant HLA type.

As concerns this clonotype: Its recognized antigen is unknown. Nothing much larger sits one base from this clone, and base qualities are not available.

Instrument used: Illumina HiSeq 1500. TCRdb passed the public sequencing reads through fastp at Q25 and MiXCR, retaining productive beta sequences. Duplicate CDR3 protein sequences are folded into a single record with the most common DNA and genes. The sample profile shows 110,000 to 150,000 distinct CDR3 sequences; over 25% of them were found once. The ten most abundant clones make up 45% to 55% of the sample. The CDR3 runs 16 residues from the cysteine to the phenylalanine. The DNA shown is the 48-base CDR3, in frame from base 1. Trimming removed 2 bases from V and 3 bases from J; the gene matches leave 1 base unexplained. From a lookup of the germline V gene, CDR1 and CDR2 are SGHNT and YENEEA.

The TCR sequence derives from a human donor in good health (CMV status not recorded). Some clones in this sample may be carry-over from other donors' samples. The specimen comprised CD8+ T cells from cultured PBMCs, sampled from culture after CMV antigen stimulation. In this chain, TRBV11-3 is recombined with TRBJ2-1, and TRBD2 matches 13 of the central bases. The sequenced DNA: TGTGCCAGCAGCTTAACTAGCGGGGGGGGCTACAATGAGCAGTTCTTC. Translated, this gives CASSLTSGGGYNEQFF.